Reported below is one T cell receptor (beta chain). Its antigen remains unidentified. The data originate from a study of blood T cells in healthy people across ages. Study-wide results and caveats: The study found TCR beta diversity correlated strongly with naive T cell percentage.

Peripheral blood from each donor was collected in a volume of about 10 milliliters. Alongside a J-beta primer mix, a sample-barcoded 5' primer served in a second PCR lasting roughly 7 to 12 cycles. TCRdb itself ran the 5' RACE reads through MiXCR, one entry per CDR3 protein. The sample shows 800,000 or so distinct CDR3 sequences, 25% of them seen only once. In germline, CDR1 is SQVTM, CDR2 ANQGSEA. This CDR3 region has 13 residues. The V segment lost 4 bases and the J segment 7 bases; nucleotides outside the gene matches: 7. The same data also contributed to another study, on T cells of mothers and their children. That report adds: For each mother, over 9.5 million TCR beta CDR3 reads were obtained, and for each child, 2.5 million to 3 million.

The specimen sequenced was blood. The gene calls are TRBV29-1 and TRBJ2-1, with 7 bases that match TRBD1. This receptor was obtained from a boy between 10 and 17 years old in good health. CDR3 sequence: CSVGTGAGNEQFF. DNA for the CDR3: TGCAGCGTTGGCACAGGGGCTGGAAATGAGCAGTTCTTC.